The T cell receptor beta chain under discussion was sequenced for a study of CD8+CD57+ T cells in acquired aplastic anemia. Across the study: Recorded DNA amounts for sorted CD4+ and CD8+ cells had an average of approximately 2.9 ug.

V shed 8 bases and J shed 2 bases, with 13 bases lying between them. This CDR3 has 13 residues. According to the study, genomic DNA was the template for TCR beta VDJ and CDR3 profiling. One entry per CDR3 protein, called by TCRdb with MiXCR from the reads. The sample has 150,000 or so distinct CDR3 sequences; around half are singletons. Whole-study findings and limits: In common between the patients and the controls were twenty-nine CD8+ CDR3 sequences.

Patients picked for sequencing had shown CD8+CD57+ cell expansion detected by flow cytometry. Acquired aplastic anemia of severe grade affected all patients. With regard to this clonotype: What it binds is unknown.

The TCR sequence derives from a human donor with aplastic anemia. The chain links TRBV12-3 or TRBV12-4 to TRBJ2-7; no definite D call. Sequencing input: sorted CD4+, CD8+, or CD8+CD57+ T cells (not recorded which) from PBMCs. The CDR3 nucleotides are TGTGCCAGCTTAGCTATTCCGCCCTACGAGCAGTACTTC. It specifies CASLAIPPYEQYF.